Listed here are 16 T cell receptor beta chains from one sample, sequenced in a study of T cell repertoires in cytomegalovirus infection. Antigen specificity for these receptors is unknown. Using its own MiXCR run on the reads, TCRdb lists one record per CDR3 protein. Altogether hundreds of thousands of distinct CDR3 sequences are present, less than 35% being singletons, with the ten largest covering 12%. Sequencing used cultured CD8+ T cells from PBMCs, obtained from culture after CMV antigen stimulation. The receptors derive from a human donor in good health (CMV status not recorded). Some clones in this sample may be carry-over from other donors' samples.

This clonotype showed up just a few times. The rearrangement joins TRBV14 to TRBJ1-5, with unresolved D. Germline V gives CDR1 SGHDN, CDR2 FVKESK. The CDR3 is made up of 16 amino acids. The ends were cut back, 3 bases at V and 4 bases at J, with 16 bases in the middle. The CDR3 reads CASSHLGLTTNQPQHF. CDR3 bases: TGTGCCAGCAGCCACCTTGGACTGACAACGAATCAGCCCCAGCATTTT.

A remark on this clonotype: Possible read error: a much larger clone is one base away. The chain is built from TRBV25-1 and TRBJ1-2; D remains ambiguous. From germline, CDR1 is MGHDK and CDR2 SYGVNS. CDR3 size: 15 residues. CDR3: CASRGGVAANYGNTF. The CDR3 nucleotides are TGTGCCAGCAGAGGTGGAGTAGCAGCTAACTATGGCAACACCTTC.

The V gene is TRBV19, the J gene TRBJ2-6, with D possibly called TRBD1 or TRBD2 (5 bases each). Per the germline V gene, CDR1 is LNHDA and CDR2 is SQIVND (reference sequence). The ends were cut back, 3 bases at V and 3 bases at J, with 9 bases in the middle. CDR3 length: 15 amino acids. DNA of the CDR3: TGTGCCAGTAGTATTCAGGGAGATGGGGCCAACGTCCTGACTTTC. It codes for CASSIQGDGANVLTF. Full variable domain (missing parts from reference TRBV19 and TRBJ2-6): DGGITQSPKYLFRKEGQNVTLSCEQNLNHDAMYWYRQDPGQGLRLIYYSQIVNDFQKGDIAEGYSVSREKKESFPLTVTSAQKNPTAFYLCASSIQGDGANVLTFGAGSRLTVL.

The chain employs TRBV3-1 and TRBJ2-5; D is ambiguous. Germline V gives CDR1 LGHDT, CDR2 YNNKEL (reference sequence). The V end lost 4 bases, the J end lost 2 bases, and 8 bases lay between the germline ends. The CDR3 totals 13 residues. CDR3 DNA sequence: TGTGCCAGCAGCCCCCTCGCGCAAGAGACCCAGTACTTC. Amino acids: CASSPLAQETQYF.

This clonotype was counted only a few times. V and J are TRBV4-3 and TRBJ2-2; maybe TRBD2 (5 bases). Trimming took 4 bases from V and 1 from J, leaving 10 bases between them. This CDR3 has 15 amino acids. Germline CDR1 and CDR2: LGHNA and YSLEER. CDR3 sequence reads: CASSPWEKNTGELFF. The CDR3, as DNA: TGCGCCAGCAGCCCCTGGGAGAAGAACACCGGGGAGCTGTTTTTT.

V gene TRBV27 combines with J gene TRBJ2-1; perhaps TRBD2 as D (6 bases). The V and J ends lost 10 bases and 2 bases respectively, with 15 bases between them. Germline CDR1 is MNHEY and CDR2 is SMNVEV (reference sequence). This CDR3 is 14 amino acids long. The CDR3 coding sequence is TGTGCCACCTCGCGGGACCCTACCTACAATGAGCAGTTCTTC. This gives the protein CATSRDPTYNEQFF.

The chain has TRBV10-3 and TRBJ2-2, with D possibly TRBD1 on 6 matching bases. Germline values: CDR1 ENHRY, CDR2 SYGVKD. V was shortened by 7 bases and J by 7 bases, with 13 bases between the two germline ends. The CDR3 is 13 amino acids. In DNA, the CDR3 is TGTGCCATCAATGGGGGCGCAATCGGGGAGCTGTTTTTT. This codes for CAINGGAIGELFF.

The chain joins TRBV13 to TRBJ2-7; D gene unclear. Germline V CDR1 and CDR2: PRHDT, FYEKMQ (reference sequence). V was cut by 5 bases and J by 0 bases, with 11 bases left in between. The CDR3 runs 14 residues. CDR3 in DNA: TGTGCCAGCAGCCGAAAAGGCCCCTCCTACGAGCAGTACTTC. The encoded protein is CASSRKGPSYEQYF. Drawing the rest from reference TRBV13 and TRBJ2-7, the complete variable domain is AAGVIQSPRHLIKEKRETATLKCYPIPRHDTVYWYQQGPGQDPQFLISFYEKMQSDKGSIPDRFSAQQFSDYHSELNMSSLELGDSALYFCASSRKGPSYEQYFGPGTRLTVT.

DNA of the CDR3: TGTGCCAGCAGCGAGAGTAGGTCTCCCAAGGAGCAGTACTTC. This translates into CASSESRSPKEQYF. The rearrangement links TRBV7-6 to TRBJ2-7; D gene uncertain. The CDR3 sequence is 14 residues long. Trimming left V 5 bases short and J 7 bases short, with 18 bases between. Per germline, CDR1 SGHVS and CDR2 FNYEAQ.

The chain has TRBV19 and TRBJ1-5; D call uncertain. CDR3 size: 12 residues. Germline V lookup: CDR1 LNHDA, CDR2 SQIVND (reference sequence). V was cut by 5 bases and J by 7 bases, with 9 bases left in between. CDR3 sequence: CASSRIEQPQHF. CDR3 DNA: TGTGCCAGTAGTCGGATCGAGCAGCCCCAGCATTTT.

The genes are TRBV7-6 and TRBJ2-7, with D maybe TRBD2 (7 bases). The V and J ends lost 4 bases and 0 bases respectively, with 19 bases between them. The CDR3 extends over 17 amino acids. Germline CDR1 is SGHVS and CDR2 is FNYEAQ. In DNA form, the CDR3 reads TGTGCCAGCAGCTGGCCCCGGGGGGCCTATTACTCCTACGAGCAGTACTTC. It translates to CASSWPRGAYYSYEQYF.

The chain is built from TRBV2 and TRBJ2-3; possible D gene TRBD2, 6 bases. Trimming removed 1 base at V and 0 bases at J, with 11 bases between. Germline-derived CDR1 and CDR2 are SNHLY and FYNNEI. This CDR3 comprises 16 residues. CDR3 nucleotides: TGTGCCAGCAGTGAAGTGCGGGGCCCCAGCACAGATACGCAGTATTTT. Translating gives CASSEVRGPSTDTQYF.

The rearrangement links TRBV6-1 to TRBJ1-2; TRBD1 aligns across 7 bases. The CDR3 covers 14 residues. The V segment lost 3 bases and the J segment 2 bases; nucleotides outside the gene matches: 3. The germline CDR1 and CDR2 sequences are MNHNS and SASEGT. The CDR3 nucleotides read TGTGCCAGCAGTGAGGACAGGACGAACTATGGCTACACCTTC. It codes for CASSEDRTNYGYTF.

J is TRBJ2-3 and V is TRBV15, with 7 nucleotides matching TRBD2. The CDR3 is made up of 16 amino acids. The germline gives CDR1 LNHNV, CDR2 YYDKDF (reference sequence). V was clipped by 5 bases and J by 2 bases; unmatched bases: 10. CDR3 sequence reads: CATSLGEGTTTDTQYF. CDR3 coding DNA: TGTGCCACCAGCCTGGGGGAGGGGACTACCACAGATACGCAGTATTTT.

In its sample, this clonotype was seen many times. The chain uses TRBV7-2 and TRBJ2-4; TRBD1 matches 7 bases. The V gene's germline CDR1 is SGHTA and CDR2 FQGNSA. The CDR3 has 14 residues. The V gene end was trimmed by 0 bases and the J gene end by 6 bases; junction bases not matched to a gene: 2. CDR3 loop: CASSLAQGVNIQYF. The CDR3 region has the DNA TGTGCCAGCAGCTTAGCCCAGGGGGTAAACATTCAGTACTTC.

This rearrangement joins TRBV4-3 to TRBJ1-5, with unresolved D. Looked up from germline, CDR1 is LGHNA and CDR2 is YSLEER. This CDR3 contains 18 residues. Trimming took off 0 bases at V and 0 bases at J, with 15 bases between the two ends. CDR3 coding DNA: TGCGCCAGCAGCCAAGATCGGTCAGGTCTTGGTAGCAATCAGCCCCAGCATTTT. It translates to CASSQDRSGLGSNQPQHF.